Listed below are T cell receptor beta chains from one sample, sequenced in a study of T cells after yellow fever vaccination. TCRdb analysed the 5' RACE reads with MiXCR anew, one entry per CDR3 protein. The sample lists approximately 250,000 distinct CDR3 sequences, about 3.5% occurring once. The material was PBMCs, obtained 15 days after the yellow fever booster vaccination. The receptors here all came from a man aged 18 to 35 who received the YFV17D yellow fever vaccine. CDR3s include the opening cysteine and the closing phenylalanine or tryptophan. The D gene is left open where the match is weak. Not every row has a clone size; where given, it reads once, few, many or a size class.

d_call clone_size j_call v_call cdr3_nt cdr3_aa
. many TRBJ1-2 TRBV19 TGTGCCAGTAGTTTTCTTGGACCCGCGGGCACCTATGGCTACACCTTC CASSFLGPAGTYGYTF
TRBD1 many TRBJ2-7 TRBV5-1 TGCGCCAGCAGCTTGGCGCGGGGACAGGCGAACTACGAGCAGTACTTC CASSLARGQANYEQYF
TRBD1 many TRBJ2-5 TRBV7-9 TGTGCCAGCAGCTTAGCGGCCAGGGGGCGACGCAAAGAGACCCAGTACTTC CASSLAARGRRKETQYF
. many TRBJ2-5 TRBV29-1 TGCAGCGTAGGCTTGGTGGGAGGCCAAGAGACCCAGTACTTC CSVGLVGGQETQYF
. many TRBJ2-7 TRBV7-2 TGTGCCAGCAGCCCCGGACTGGATCGAAGGTACGAGCAGTACTTC CASSPGLDRRYEQYF
TRBD1 many TRBJ1-3 TRBV7-2 TGTGCCAGCACCCCAGGACAGGCCCTGGGAAACACCATATATTTT CASTPGQALGNTIYF
. few TRBJ1-5 TRBV2 TGTGCCAGCGATGAGGGACCCAATCAGCCCCAGCATTTT CASDEGPNQPQHF
. many TRBJ1-1 TRBV29-1 TGCAGCGTTGTTTGGTCGACTGAAGCTTTCTTT CSVVWSTEAFF
TRBD2 few TRBJ2-5 TRBV6-2/TRBV6-3 TGTGCCAGCAGTTACGGGACTAGCGGGGGCATTGGAGAGACCCAGTACTTC CASSYGTSGGIGETQYF
. few TRBJ2-3 TRBV10-3 TGTGCCATCCGGGACTCCGGCACAGATACGCAGTATTTT CAIRDSGTDTQYF
TRBD1 many TRBJ1-1 TRBV3-1 TGTGCCAGCAGCCAAGTGAGACAGGGTACCCCTGAAGCTTTCTTT CASSQVRQGTPEAFF
. many TRBJ1-1 TRBV7-2 TGTGCCAGCAATAGCGGCCACACTGAAGCTTTCTTT CASNSGHTEAFF
. many TRBJ1-5 TRBV20-1 TGCAGTGCCACCGGGACAACTACCCAGCCCCAGCATTTT CSATGTTTQPQHF
. many TRBJ2-2 TRBV4-3 TGCGCCAGCAGCCAAGAGCCCCAGCGGAAAAACACCGGGGAGCTGTTTTTT CASSQEPQRKNTGELFF
. many TRBJ1-2 TRBV28 TGTGCCAGCAGTTCGGAACATTCTGGCTACACCTTC CASSSEHSGYTF
. many TRBJ1-1 TRBV5-8 . CASSLLYSGQGGEAFF
. many TRBJ1-6 TRBV25-1 TGTGCCAGCAGTGACTTACAGGGTGCTTCACCCCTCCACTTT CASSDLQGASPLHF
. many TRBJ2-1 TRBV5-1 TGCGCCAGCAGCTTTACAGGGGACTCGAATGAGCAGTTCTTC CASSFTGDSNEQFF
. many TRBJ1-5 TRBV24-1 TGTGCCACCAACTCAGGAGATCAGCCCCAGCATTTT CATNSGDQPQHF
. many TRBJ2-3 TRBV3-1 TGTGCCAGCAGCCAACTAACTTGGGAGGGACAGGGCTTAGCGGGGTCCACAGATACGCAGTATTTT CASSQLTWEGQGLAGSTDTQYF
. many TRBJ2-7 TRBV7-2 TGTGCCAGCAGCTCGATTTCAGGGATGTCCTACGAGCAGTACTTC CASSSISGMSYEQYF
. many TRBJ2-7 TRBV12-3/TRBV12-4 TGTGCCAGCAGTGCGGAGGCCCCCGAGCAGTACTTC CASSAEAPEQYF
TRBD1 many TRBJ1-2 TRBV6-5 TGTGCCAGCAGTTACCGGACAGGGAAGAATGGCTACACCTTC CASSYRTGKNGYTF
. many TRBJ2-3 TRBV6-2/TRBV6-3 TGTGCCAGCAGCCTAGAACTAAGTTTCACAGATACGCAGTATTTT CASSLELSFTDTQYF
TRBD2 few TRBJ2-2 TRBV19 TGTGCCAGTACCCGACTAGCGGGGTACACCGGGGAGCTGTTTTTT CASTRLAGYTGELFF
. many TRBJ1-1 TRBV7-2 TGTGCCAGCAGCTCACCCATGGGGGGCTGGGCTTTCTTT CASSSPMGGWAFF
. many TRBJ2-4 TRBV30 TGTGCGACCAGCCGGGTAGCCAAAAACATTCAGTACTTC CATSRVAKNIQYF
. many TRBJ1-2 TRBV20-1 TGCAGTGCTAGAGGTGGGCGAGTAGACGGCTACACCTTC CSARGGRVDGYTF
. many TRBJ1-1 TRBV29-1 TGCAGCGTTGGAAACACTGAAGCTTTCTTT CSVGNTEAFF
. . TRBJ2-3 TRBV18 TGTGCCAGCTCACCACTCAGGGATTGGTACTCAGATACGCAGTATTTT CASSPLRDWYSDTQYF
. many TRBJ2-1 TRBV4-2 TGTGCCAGCAGCCAAGACGTTCATAGCTCCTACAATGAGCAGTTCTTC CASSQDVHSSYNEQFF
. many TRBJ2-5 TRBV2 TGTGCCAGCAGTGAACAGGGCCGGGCCGTTCCCGGGAAGACCCAGTACTTC CASSEQGRAVPGKTQYF
. many TRBJ1-2 TRBV30 TGTGCCTGGAGTGTCGCAGTGGATGGCTACACCTTC CAWSVAVDGYTF
TRBD1 many TRBJ1-5 TRBV18 TGTGCCAGCTCACCAAACAGGGGGCTGGGTCAGCCCCAGCATTTT CASSPNRGLGQPQHF
. many TRBJ2-5 TRBV20-1 TGCAGTGCTAGTGAAGGGGGGCCAGGGGAGACCCAGTACTTC CSASEGGPGETQYF
. many TRBJ1-1 TRBV7-2 TGTGCCAGCAGCTCCGATGCAGGGGTGACTGAAGCTTTCTTT CASSSDAGVTEAFF
TRBD1 . TRBJ1-5 TRBV20-1 TGCAGTGCTAGGGTCGCAGGGGGTAGTCAGCCCCAGCATTTT CSARVAGGSQPQHF
. many TRBJ1-1 TRBV20-1 TGCAGTGCTATTCGGAACACTGAAGCTTTCTTT CSAIRNTEAFF
. many TRBJ2-1 TRBV7-9 TGTGCCAGCAGCTTACTCTTAGGCGGGCAGTTCTTC CASSLLLGGQFF
TRBD1 many TRBJ1-6 TRBV7-2 TGTGCCAGCAGCTTACAGCGTACAGGGGAAGAACCCCTCCACTTT CASSLQRTGEEPLHF
TRBD1 many TRBJ1-1 TRBV7-9 TGTGCCAGCAGCACCGCCAGGGGGCGCGGGAACACTGAAGCTTTCTTT CASSTARGRGNTEAFF
. many TRBJ2-3 TRBV10-1 TGCGCCAGCGGGGGAGACACAGATACGCAGTATTTT CASGGDTDTQYF
. many TRBJ1-1 TRBV9 TGTGCCAGCAGCCCCAGTCAGGGTGCTGAAGCTTTCTTT CASSPSQGAEAFF
. many TRBJ2-7 TRBV5-4 TGTGCCAGCAGCATGGACAGTACTGGTGAGCAGTACTTC CASSMDSTGEQYF
. many TRBJ1-1 TRBV5-1 TGCGCCAGCAGCCCGAGGCCGGGGATGGGCACTGAAGCTTTCTTT CASSPRPGMGTEAFF
TRBD1 many TRBJ1-5 TRBV20-1 TGCAGTGCCAGGACAGGGGGCGGGAGCAATCAGCCCCAGCATTTT CSARTGGGSNQPQHF
TRBD2 many TRBJ2-5 TRBV5-1 TGCGCCAGCAGCTCCAACGGGGGGGGCCGAGAGACCCAGTACTTC CASSSNGGGRETQYF
TRBD2 many TRBJ2-1 TRBV4-2 TGTGCCAGTTCTCCCGCGGGGCGGGGGGAGGGCAATGAGCAGTTCTTC CASSPAGRGEGNEQFF
. many TRBJ1-3 TRBV5-5 TGTGCCAGCAGCTACAGCGGCTCTGGAAACACCATATATTTT CASSYSGSGNTIYF
. many TRBJ2-7 TRBV5-1 TGCGCCAGCAGCTTGCGTGGGGGCGTCGACGAGCAGTACTTC CASSLRGGVDEQYF
TRBD1 many TRBJ2-7 TRBV5-5 TGTGCCAGCAGCCTAACTGCCGGGACAGGGTTATACGAGCAGTACTTC CASSLTAGTGLYEQYF
TRBD1 many TRBJ2-1 TRBV10-1 TGCGCCAGCAGTGCGGGACAGGGGGCTTTGAATGAGCAGTTCTTC CASSAGQGALNEQFF
TRBD1 many TRBJ1-5 TRBV30 TGTGCCTGGAGTGGACAGGGGTATCGCAATCAGCCCCAGCATTTT CAWSGQGYRNQPQHF